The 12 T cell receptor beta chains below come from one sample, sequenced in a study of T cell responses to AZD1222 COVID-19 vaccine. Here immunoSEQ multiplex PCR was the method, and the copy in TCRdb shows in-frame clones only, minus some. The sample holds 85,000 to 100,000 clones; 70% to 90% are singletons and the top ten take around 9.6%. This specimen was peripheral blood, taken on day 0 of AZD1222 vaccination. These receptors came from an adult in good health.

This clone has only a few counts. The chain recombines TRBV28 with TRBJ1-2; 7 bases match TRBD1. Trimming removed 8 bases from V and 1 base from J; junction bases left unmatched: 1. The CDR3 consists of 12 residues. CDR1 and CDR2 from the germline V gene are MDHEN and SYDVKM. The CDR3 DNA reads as TGTGCCAGCGGACAGGTTAACTATGGCTACACCTTC. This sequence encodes CASGQVNYGYTF.

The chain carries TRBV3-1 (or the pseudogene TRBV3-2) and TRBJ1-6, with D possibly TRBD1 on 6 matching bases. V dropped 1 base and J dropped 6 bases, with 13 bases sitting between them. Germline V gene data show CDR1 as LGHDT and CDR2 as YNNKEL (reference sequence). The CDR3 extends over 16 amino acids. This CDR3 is CASSQAYRVGNSPLHF. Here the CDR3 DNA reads TGTGCCAGCAGCCAAGCCTACAGGGTTGGTAATTCACCCCTCCACTTT.

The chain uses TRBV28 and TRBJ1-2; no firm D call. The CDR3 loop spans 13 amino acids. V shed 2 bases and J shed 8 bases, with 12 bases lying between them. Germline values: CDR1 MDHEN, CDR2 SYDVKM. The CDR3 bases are TGTGCCAGCAGTTTAAGTCAGACCGGGGGCTACACCTTC. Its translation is CASSLSQTGGYTF.

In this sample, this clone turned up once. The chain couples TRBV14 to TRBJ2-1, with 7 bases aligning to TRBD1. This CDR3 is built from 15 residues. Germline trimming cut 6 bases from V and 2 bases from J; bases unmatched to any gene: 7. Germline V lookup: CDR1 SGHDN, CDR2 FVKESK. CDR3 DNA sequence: TGTGCCAGCAGTCCAGGACAGGTGGCCTACAATGAGCAGTTCTTC. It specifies CASSPGQVAYNEQFF. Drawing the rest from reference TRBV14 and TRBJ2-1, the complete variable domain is EAGVTQFPSHSVIEKGQTVTLRCDPISGHDNLYWYRRVMGKEIKFLLHFVKESKQDESGMPNNRFLAERTGGTYSTLKVQPAELEDSGVYFCASSPGQVAYNEQFFGPGTRLTVL.

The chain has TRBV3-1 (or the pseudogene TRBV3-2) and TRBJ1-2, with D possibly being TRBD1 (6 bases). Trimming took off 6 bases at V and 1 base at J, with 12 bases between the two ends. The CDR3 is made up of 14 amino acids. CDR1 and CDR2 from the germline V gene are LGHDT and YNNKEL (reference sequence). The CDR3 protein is CASSPGHVNYGYTF. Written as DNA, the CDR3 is TGTGCCAGCAGTCCGGGACACGTTAACTATGGCTACACCTTC.

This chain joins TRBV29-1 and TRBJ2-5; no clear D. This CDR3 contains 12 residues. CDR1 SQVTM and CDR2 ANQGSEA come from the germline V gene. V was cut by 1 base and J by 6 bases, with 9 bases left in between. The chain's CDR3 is CSVEVSTKTQYF. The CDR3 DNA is TGCAGCGTTGAAGTCAGCACGAAGACCCAGTACTTC.

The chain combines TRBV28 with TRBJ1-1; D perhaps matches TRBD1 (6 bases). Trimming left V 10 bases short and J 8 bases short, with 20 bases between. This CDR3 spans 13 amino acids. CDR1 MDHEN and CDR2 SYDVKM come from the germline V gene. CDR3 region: CATDPQGTPEAFF. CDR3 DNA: TGTGCCACGGACCCACAGGGCACCCCCGAAGCTTTCTTT.

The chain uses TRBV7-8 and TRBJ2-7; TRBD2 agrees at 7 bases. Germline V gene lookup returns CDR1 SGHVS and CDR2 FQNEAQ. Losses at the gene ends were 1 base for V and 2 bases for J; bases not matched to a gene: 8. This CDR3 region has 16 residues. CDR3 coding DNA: TGTGCCAGCAGCTTAGGGGCTAGCGGCATTCCCTACGAGCAGTACTTC. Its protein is CASSLGASGIPYEQYF.

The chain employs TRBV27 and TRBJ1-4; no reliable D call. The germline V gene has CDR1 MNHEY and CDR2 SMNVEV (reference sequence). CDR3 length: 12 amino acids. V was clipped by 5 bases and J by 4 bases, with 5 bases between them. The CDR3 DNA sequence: TGTGCCAGCAGTCAGCTTAATGAAAAACTGTTTTTT. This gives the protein CASSQLNEKLFF.

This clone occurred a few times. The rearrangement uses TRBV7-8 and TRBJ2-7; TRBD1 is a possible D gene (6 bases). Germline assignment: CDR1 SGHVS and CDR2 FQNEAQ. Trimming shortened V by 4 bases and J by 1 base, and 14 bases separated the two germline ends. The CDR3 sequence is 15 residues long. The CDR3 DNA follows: TGTGCCAGCAGCTCGCTCAGGGGTAGGTCCTACGAGCAGTACTTC. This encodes CASSSLRGRSYEQYF.

CDR3 DNA: TGCAGCGTTGATATTGGCGGGACAGGGGTCGATGAGCAGTTCTTC. As protein: CSVDIGGTGVDEQFF. The chain links TRBV29-1 to TRBJ2-1; 10 bases map to TRBD1. V shed 3 bases and J 8 bases; nucleotides not matched to a gene: 10. The CDR3 has 15 amino acids. CDR1 is SQVTM and CDR2 is ANQGSEA in the germline V gene.

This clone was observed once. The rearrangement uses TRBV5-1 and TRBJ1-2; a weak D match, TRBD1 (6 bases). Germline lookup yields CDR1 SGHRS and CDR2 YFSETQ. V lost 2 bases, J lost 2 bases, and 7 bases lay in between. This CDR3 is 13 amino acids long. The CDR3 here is CASSLQGNYGYTF. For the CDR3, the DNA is TGCGCCAGCAGCTTACAGGGCAACTATGGCTACACCTTC.